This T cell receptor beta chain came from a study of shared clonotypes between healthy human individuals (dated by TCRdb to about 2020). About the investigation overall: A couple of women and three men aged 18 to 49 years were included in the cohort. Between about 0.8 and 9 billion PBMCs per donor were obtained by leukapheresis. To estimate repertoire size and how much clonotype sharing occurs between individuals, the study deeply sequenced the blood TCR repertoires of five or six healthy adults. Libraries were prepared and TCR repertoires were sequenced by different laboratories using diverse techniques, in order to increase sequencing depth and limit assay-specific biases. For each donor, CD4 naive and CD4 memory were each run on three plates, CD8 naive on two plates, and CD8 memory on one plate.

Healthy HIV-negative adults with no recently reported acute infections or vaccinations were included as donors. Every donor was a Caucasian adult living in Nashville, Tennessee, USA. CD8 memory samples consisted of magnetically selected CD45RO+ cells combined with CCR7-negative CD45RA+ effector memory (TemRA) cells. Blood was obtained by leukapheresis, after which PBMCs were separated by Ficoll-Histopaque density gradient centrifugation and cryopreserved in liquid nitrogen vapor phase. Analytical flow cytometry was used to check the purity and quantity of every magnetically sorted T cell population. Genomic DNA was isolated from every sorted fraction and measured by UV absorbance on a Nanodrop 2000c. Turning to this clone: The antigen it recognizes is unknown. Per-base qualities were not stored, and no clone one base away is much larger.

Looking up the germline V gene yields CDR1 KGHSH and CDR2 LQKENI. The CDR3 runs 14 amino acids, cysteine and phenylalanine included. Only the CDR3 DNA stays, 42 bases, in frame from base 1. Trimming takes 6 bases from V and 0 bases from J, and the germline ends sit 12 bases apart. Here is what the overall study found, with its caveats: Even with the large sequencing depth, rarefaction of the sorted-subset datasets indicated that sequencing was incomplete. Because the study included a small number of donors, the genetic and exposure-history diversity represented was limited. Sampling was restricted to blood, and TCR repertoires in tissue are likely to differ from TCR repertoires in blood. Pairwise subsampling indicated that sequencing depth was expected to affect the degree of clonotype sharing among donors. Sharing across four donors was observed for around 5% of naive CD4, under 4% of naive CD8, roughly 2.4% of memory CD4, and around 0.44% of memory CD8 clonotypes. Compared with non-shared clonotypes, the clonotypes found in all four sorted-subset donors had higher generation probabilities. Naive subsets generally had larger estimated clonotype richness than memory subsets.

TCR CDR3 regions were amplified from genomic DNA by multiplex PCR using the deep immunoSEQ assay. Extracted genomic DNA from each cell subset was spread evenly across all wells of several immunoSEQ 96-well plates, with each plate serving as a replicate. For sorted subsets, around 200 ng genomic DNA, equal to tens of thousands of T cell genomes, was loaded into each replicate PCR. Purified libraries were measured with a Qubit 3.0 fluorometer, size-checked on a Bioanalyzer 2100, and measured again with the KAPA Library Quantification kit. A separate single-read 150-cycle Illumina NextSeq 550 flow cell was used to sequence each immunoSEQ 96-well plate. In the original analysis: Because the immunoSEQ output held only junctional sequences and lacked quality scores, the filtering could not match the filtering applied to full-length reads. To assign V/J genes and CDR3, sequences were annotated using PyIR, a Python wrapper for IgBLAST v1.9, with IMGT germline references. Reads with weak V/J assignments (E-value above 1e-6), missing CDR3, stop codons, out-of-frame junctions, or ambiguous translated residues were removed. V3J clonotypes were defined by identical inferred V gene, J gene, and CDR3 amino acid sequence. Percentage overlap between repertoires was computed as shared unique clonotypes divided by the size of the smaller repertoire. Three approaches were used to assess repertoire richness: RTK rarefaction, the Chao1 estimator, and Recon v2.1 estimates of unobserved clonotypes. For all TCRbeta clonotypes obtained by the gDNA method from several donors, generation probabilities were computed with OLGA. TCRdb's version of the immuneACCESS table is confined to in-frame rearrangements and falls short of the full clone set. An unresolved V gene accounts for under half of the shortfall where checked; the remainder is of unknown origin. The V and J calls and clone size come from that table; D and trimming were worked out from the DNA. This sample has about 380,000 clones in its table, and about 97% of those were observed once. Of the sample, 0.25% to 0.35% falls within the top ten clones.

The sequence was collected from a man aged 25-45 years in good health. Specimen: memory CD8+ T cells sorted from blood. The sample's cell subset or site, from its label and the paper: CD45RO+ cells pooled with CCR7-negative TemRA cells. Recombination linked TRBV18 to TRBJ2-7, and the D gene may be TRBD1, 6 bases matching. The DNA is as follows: TGTGCCAGCTCCCTTCGACAGGTCTCCTACGAGCAGTACTTC. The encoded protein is CASSLRQVSYEQYF.